This TCR beta chain appears in the sequencing data of a study of vaccination and CD4 T cells after COVID-19. Study context: Following dose two, a median approximately 75 days (range 14 to 241) passed before post-vaccine samples were taken.

CDR3 length: 14 amino acids. V lost 3 bases and J 7 bases, leaving 14 bases between the germline ends. Germline CDR1 reads KGHDR; CDR2 reads SFDVKD. The treatment is: 10-day PBMC culture with coronavirus spike peptide pools or control peptides (ViraFEST assay). The Oncomine TCR Beta short-read assay sequenced DNA from cultured CD4+ T cells. The source of extracted genomic DNA was cultured CD4+ T cells. TCRdb passed the PCR reads through MiXCR, listing each CDR3 protein once. The sample has 20,000 to 25,000 distinct CDR3 sequences, roughly half seen once. About this clonotype: As yet, its antigen is unknown.

The TCR originated in a human donor who had recovered from COVID-19. This rearrangement joins TRBV24-1 to TRBJ2-5; D ambiguous. Sequencing was carried out using CD4+ T cells from blood, cultured in vitro. CDR3 sequence: CATSDTRAFPTQYF. The CDR3 DNA sequence: TGTGCCACCAGTGATACCCGGGCCTTCCCGACCCAGTACTTC.